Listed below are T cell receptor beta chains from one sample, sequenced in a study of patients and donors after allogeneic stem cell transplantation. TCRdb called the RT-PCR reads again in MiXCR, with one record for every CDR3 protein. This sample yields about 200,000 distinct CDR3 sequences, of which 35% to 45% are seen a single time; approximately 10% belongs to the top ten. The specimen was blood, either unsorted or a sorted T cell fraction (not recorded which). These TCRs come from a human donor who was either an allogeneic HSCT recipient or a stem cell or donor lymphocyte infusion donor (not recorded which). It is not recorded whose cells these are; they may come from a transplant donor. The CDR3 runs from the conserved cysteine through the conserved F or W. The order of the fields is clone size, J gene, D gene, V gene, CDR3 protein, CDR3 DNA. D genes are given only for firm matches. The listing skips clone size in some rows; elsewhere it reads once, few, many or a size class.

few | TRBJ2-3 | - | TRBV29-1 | CSAAGRTDTQYF | TGCAGCGCGGCGGGGAGGACAGATACGCAGTATTTT
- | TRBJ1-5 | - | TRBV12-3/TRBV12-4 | CASSSQSYQPQHF | TGTGCCAGCAGTTCGCAATCTTATCAGCCCCAGCATTTT
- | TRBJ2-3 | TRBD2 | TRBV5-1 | CASSLKAGGPPLTDTQYF | TGCGCCAGCAGCCTAAAAGCGGGGGGGCCTCCCCTCACAGATACGCAGTATTTT
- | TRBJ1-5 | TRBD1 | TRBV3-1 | CASSQDRGTDLNQPQHF | TGTGCCAGCAGCCAAGATCGCGGGACAGACCTCAATCAGCCCCAGCATTTT
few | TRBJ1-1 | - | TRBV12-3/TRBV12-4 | CASTMVLGRMNTEAFF | TGTGCCAGCACCATGGTCTTGGGGAGGATGAACACTGAAGCTTTCTTT
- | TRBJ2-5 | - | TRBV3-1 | CASSQVGIGPQETQYF | TGTGCCAGCAGCCAAGTGGGCATCGGGCCCCAAGAGACCCAGTACTTC
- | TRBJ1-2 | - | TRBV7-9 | CASSFKGPAGYTF | TGTGCCAGCAGCTTCAAGGGACCCGCTGGCTACACCTTC
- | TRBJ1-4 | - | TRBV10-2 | CASRGRLEKLFF | TGCGCCAGCAGAGGACGGCTTGAAAAACTGTTTTTT
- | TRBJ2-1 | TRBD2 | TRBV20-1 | CSAGRRTSGYNEQFF | TGCAGTGCTGGACGGCGGACTAGCGGCTACAATGAGCAGTTCTTC
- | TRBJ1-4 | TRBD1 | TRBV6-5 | CATYTTGGDEKLFF | TGTGCCACCTATACAACAGGGGGAGATGAAAAACTGTTTTTT
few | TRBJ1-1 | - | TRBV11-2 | CASSPRGRAEAFF | TGTGCCAGCAGCCCAAGAGGGAGAGCTGAAGCTTTCTTT
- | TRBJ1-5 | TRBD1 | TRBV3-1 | CASSRQGSNQPQHF | TGTGCCAGCAGCCGACAGGGGAGCAATCAGCCCCAGCATTTT
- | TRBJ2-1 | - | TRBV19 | CASRRGTAYNEQFF | TGTGCCAGTAGAAGAGGAACAGCTTACAATGAGCAGTTCTTC
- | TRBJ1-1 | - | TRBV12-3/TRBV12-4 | CASSFLAPGEANTEAFF | TGTGCCAGCAGTTTCCTAGCTCCAGGGGAAGCGAACACTGAAGCTTTCTTT
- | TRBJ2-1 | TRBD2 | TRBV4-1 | CASSQPPGAGGYNEQFF | TGCGCCAGCAGCCAACCCCCTGGAGCGGGGGGCTACAATGAGCAGTTCTTC